The present T cell receptor beta chain was sequenced within a study of blood T cell repertoires in COVID-19. Study information: From the United States, Italy and Spain came samples of acute and convalescent COVID-19. PBMCs, B-cell-depleted T cells, or T cells were the source of the cDNA or gDNA that made up the material.

CDR1 is LGHNA and CDR2 is YSLEER in the germline V gene. Trimming left V 2 bases short and J 10 bases short, with 18 bases between. The CDR3 runs 16 residues. Original handling: Quantification of nucleated cells was approximated via reference gene primer amplification. The table came from immunoSEQ multiplex PCR; TCRdb's copy has only in-frame clones and leaves some out. The D gene and trimming were derived from the DNA, and the V and J assignments and clone size from that table. The sample yields about 230,000 clones, over 75% seen once. The Seattle site enrolled patients during active infection and followed them longitudinally.

Source material: peripheral blood. This chain connects TRBV4-3 to TRBJ1-6; TRBD1 is a possible D gene (6 bases). This clonotype was obtained from a man aged 50-60 years with COVID-19, enrolled during active disease. The CDR3 is CASSQLMGARNSPLHF. The DNA for the CDR3 is TGCGCCAGCAGCCAACTGATGGGGGCGCGTAACTCACCCCTCCACTTT.